This T cell receptor beta chain was recovered during a study of patients and donors after allogeneic stem cell transplantation. This clonotype appeared a few times. One entry per CDR3 protein, called by TCRdb with MiXCR from the RT-PCR reads. The repertoire holds fewer than 180,000 distinct CDR3 sequences, about 36% seen once, with 40% to 55% in the top ten. Sample: blood, either unsorted or a sorted T cell fraction (not recorded which). This receptor was taken from a human donor who was either an allogeneic HSCT recipient or a stem cell or donor lymphocyte infusion donor (not recorded which). It is not recorded whose cells these are; they may come from a transplant donor.

CDR3 amino acids: CSARSGQGFNQPQHF. The CDR3 nucleotides are TGCAGTGCTAGATCCGGTCAGGGGTTTAATCAGCCCCAGCATTTT. The chain is built from TRBV20-1 and TRBJ1-5, with D possibly matching TRBD1 (6 bases). V lost 2 bases and J lost 4, with 15 bases in between. Germline assignment: CDR1 DFQATT and CDR2 SNEGSKA (reference sequence). The CDR3 loop spans 15 amino acids.